The clone carrying this T cell receptor beta chain was found a few times. All patients were treatment-naive before thyroid surgery. TCRdb reprocessed the PCR reads using MiXCR. This sample has some 23,000 clones, with roughly 20% found just once. The sample originates from a study of metastatic and nonmetastatic thyroid tumors. Sample: blood. This clonotype was obtained from a female donor with papillary thyroid cancer or a benign thyroid nodule (not recorded which). Some clones in this sample may be carry-over from other donors' samples.

CDR3 sequence reads: CASSLRGGPQETQYF. CDR3 nucleotide sequence: TGTGCCAGCAGTTTACGTGGGGGACCCCAAGAGACCCAGTACTTC. The chain joins TRBV28 to TRBJ2-5; either TRBD1 or TRBD2 may supply D (5 bases each). The CDR3 loop spans 15 amino acids. The germline gives CDR1 MDHEN, CDR2 SYDVKM. The V and J ends lost 2 bases and 1 base respectively, with 11 bases between them. The whole variable domain, remainder taken from reference TRBV28 and TRBJ2-5, is DVKVTQSSRYLVKRTGEKVFLECVQDMDHENMFWYRQDPGLGLRLIYFSYDVKMKEKGDIPEGYSVSREKKERFSLILESASTNQTSMYLCASSLRGGPQETQYFGPGTRLLVL.